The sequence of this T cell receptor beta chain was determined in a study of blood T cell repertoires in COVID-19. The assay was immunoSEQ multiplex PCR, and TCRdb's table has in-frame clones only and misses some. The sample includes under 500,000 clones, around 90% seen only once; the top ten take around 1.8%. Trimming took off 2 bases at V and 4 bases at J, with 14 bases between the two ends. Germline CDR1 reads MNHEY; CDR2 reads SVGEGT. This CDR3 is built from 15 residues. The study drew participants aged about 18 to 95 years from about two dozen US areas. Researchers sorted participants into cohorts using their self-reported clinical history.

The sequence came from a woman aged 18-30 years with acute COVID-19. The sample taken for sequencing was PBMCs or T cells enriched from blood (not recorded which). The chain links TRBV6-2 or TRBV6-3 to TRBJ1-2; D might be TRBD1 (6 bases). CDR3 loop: CASSYALRGAYGYTF. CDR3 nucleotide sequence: TGTGCCAGCAGTTACGCTCTTCGGGGGGCCTATGGCTACACCTTC.